The following is a T cell receptor (beta chain) sequence with its context. Its target is unknown. Germline V gives CDR1 SGHTA, CDR2 FQGNSA. The CDR3 is 15 amino acids. Germline trimming cut 5 bases from V and 8 bases from J; bases unmatched to any gene: 12. This sample was taken from a study of OX40 agonist ivuxolimab in advanced cancers. Across the whole study: Patients assigned to dose escalation were diagnosed with hepatocellular carcinoma, melanoma, renal cell or head and neck cancer. Of the patients, three showed partial responses, one with hepatocellular carcinoma and two with cutaneous melanoma. Findings and limits, study-wide: There were, on average, more expanded clones in CD8+ T cells than in CD4+.

The table came from immunoSEQ multiplex PCR; TCRdb's copy has only in-frame clones and leaves some out. The sample holds more than 45,000 clones; around 84% are singletons and the top ten take about 4.5%. This TCR derives from an adult with an advanced solid tumor such as melanoma, head and neck, liver or kidney cancer. Sample: CD4+ or CD8+ T cells sorted from blood, taken in a trial of the OX40 agonist ivuxolimab. The chain employs TRBV7-2 and TRBJ2-3; TRBD1 aligns across 8 bases. The CDR3 coding sequence is TGTGCCAGCAGCCCGTCAGGACAGGGTTGGGGTACGCAGTATTTT. Translation gives CASSPSGQGWGTQYF.